Following are 9 T cell receptor beta chains from one sample sequenced in a study of blood T cell repertoires in COVID-19. Clones were read by immunoSEQ multiplex PCR, and TCRdb kept only the in-frame ones, dropping some. The sample yields 200,000 to 300,000 clones, roughly 80% seen once. Specimen: peripheral blood. Receptors originate from a woman between 18 and 29 years old with acute or convalescent COVID-19.

The genes are TRBV7-2 and TRBJ1-5; 8 bases line up with TRBD1. Germline-derived CDR1 and CDR2 are SGHTA and FQGNSA. CDR3 length equals 13 residues. V lost 2 bases to trimming and J lost 7 bases; unmatched junction nucleotides: 1. The CDR3 here is CASSLQGAQPQHF. The CDR3 bases are TGTGCCAGCAGCTTACAGGGGGCCCAGCCCCAGCATTTT.

The gene calls are TRBV7-2 and TRBJ2-7; no firm D call. Looked up from germline, CDR1 is SGHTA and CDR2 is FQGNSA. The CDR3 runs to 13 residues. V was clipped by 2 bases and J by 4 bases, with 9 bases between them. CDR3 nucleotides: TGTGCCAGCAGCTTAAAGTGGCTTTACGAGCAGTACTTC. It codes for CASSLKWLYEQYF.

The V and J genes are TRBV3-1 (or the pseudogene TRBV3-2) and TRBJ1-6; D gene unclear. Germline CDR1 is LGHDT and CDR2 is YNNKEL (reference sequence). The CDR3 covers 17 residues. V was pared by 2 bases and J by 10 bases, with 21 bases between. The CDR3 region has the DNA TGTGCCAGCAGCCAACATCCCACGGGCGGGTCGGGGTCACCCCTCCACTTT. Translation gives CASSQHPTGGSGSPLHF.

J is TRBJ2-5 and V is TRBV7-2; 8 nucleotides align to TRBD2. This CDR3 contains 15 residues. Germline CDR1 reads SGHTA; CDR2 reads FQGNSA. The V and J ends lost 4 bases and 5 bases, in that order; junction bases with no gene match: 9. The CDR3 sequence is CASSWASGSGETQYF. In DNA form, the CDR3 reads TGTGCCAGCAGCTGGGCTAGCGGGTCGGGGGAGACCCAGTACTTC.

The rearrangement links TRBV9 to TRBJ2-7; 8 bases align to TRBD1. The length of the CDR3 is 14 residues. V shed 2 bases, J shed 4 bases, and the junction held 5 bases outside the gene matches. CDR1 is SGDLS and CDR2 is YYNGEE in the germline V gene. CDR3 amino acids: CASSVSWTGYEQYF. CDR3 DNA sequence: TGTGCCAGCAGCGTTTCCTGGACAGGGTACGAGCAGTACTTC.

The genes are TRBV6-5 and TRBJ2-5; TRBD1 might be the D (6 bases). In germline, CDR1 is MNHEY, CDR2 SVGAGI. The CDR3 is 15 amino acids. V shed 8 bases and J shed 3 bases, with 19 bases lying between them. This chain's CDR3 is CASGTLTTKKETQYF. CDR3 coding DNA: TGTGCCAGCGGGACACTGACGACCAAAAAAGAGACCCAGTACTTC.

The chain joins TRBV28 to TRBJ2-5; D gene ambiguous. V lost 5 bases to trimming and J lost 5 bases, with 12 bases between them. The CDR3 is 13 residues long. CDR1 and CDR2 (germline): MDHEN, SYDVKM. The chain's CDR3 is CASSLLNGETQYF. As DNA, the CDR3 is TGTGCCAGCAGTCTCCTGAACGGGGAGACCCAGTACTTC.

The rearrangement joins TRBV4-3 to TRBJ2-7, with D perhaps TRBD2 (5 bases). The CDR3 totals 14 residues. V shed 2 bases and J shed 3 bases, with 11 bases lying between them. Germline values: CDR1 LGHNA, CDR2 YSLEER. CDR3 loop: CASSQYAGHYEQYF. The CDR3, as DNA: TGCGCCAGCAGCCAATACGCGGGCCACTACGAGCAGTACTTC.

This clone showed up just once. The chain combines TRBV6-5 with TRBJ1-2, with D hard to call. Germline assignment: CDR1 MNHEY and CDR2 SVGAGI. CDR3 length: 14 amino acids. V lost 3 bases to trimming and J lost 4 bases, with 12 bases between them. CDR3 region: CASSYSDGFYGYTF. Written as DNA, the CDR3 is TGTGCCAGCAGTTATTCCGACGGGTTCTATGGCTACACCTTC.